This entry lists 25 T cell receptor beta chains sequenced from one sample in a study of identical twins. TCRdb passed the 5' RACE reads through MiXCR, listing each CDR3 protein once. The sample gives 450,000 or so distinct CDR3 sequences, 12% to 15% of which show up once; more than 0.5% is in the top ten. The same sample was also used in a study of yellow fever vaccine responses in identical twins.

Material: CD4+ T cells sorted from blood. All receptors derive from a woman under 30 in good health.

This rearrangement joins TRBV15 to TRBJ2-5; D is uncertain. CDR3 size: 15 residues. The V end lost 0 bases, the J end lost 1 base, and 9 bases lay between the germline ends. The germline gives CDR1 LNHNV, CDR2 YYDKDF (reference sequence). The CDR3 DNA reads as TGTGCCACCAGCAGAGATTATCCTAGCCAAGAGACCCAGTACTTC. This translates into CATSRDYPSQETQYF.

Only a few counts were recorded for this clonotype. The chain recombines TRBV28 with TRBJ2-1; 11 bases align to TRBD1. V was pared by 7 bases and J by 9 bases, with 8 bases of the junction left unmatched. In germline, CDR1 is MDHEN, CDR2 SYDVKM. The CDR3 is made up of 14 amino acids. The CDR3 region has the DNA TGTGCCAGCAATAGGGGACAGGGGGTGAGTGAGCAGTTCTTC. Translating it yields CASNRGQGVSEQFF.

This clonotype has a handful of counts. The chain couples TRBV6-5 to TRBJ1-4; tentative D call: TRBD1 (6 bases). The CDR3 sequence is 13 residues long. The germline V gene has CDR1 MNHEY and CDR2 SVGAGI. Trimming cost V 0 bases and J 8 bases, with 7 bases left between them. The CDR3 spells CASSYSGGEKLFF. The CDR3 DNA reads as TGTGCCAGCAGTTACTCGGGGGGCGAAAAACTGTTTTTT.

This chain joins TRBV20-1 and TRBJ2-1; weak D call: TRBD2 (5 bases). V dropped 0 bases and J dropped 7 bases, with 16 bases sitting between them. This CDR3 comprises 15 residues. Per germline, CDR1 DFQATT and CDR2 SNEGSKA (reference sequence). The DNA for the CDR3 is TGCAGTGCTAGAGATTTTCGGAGTGGGAGAAATGAGCAGTTCTTC. It encodes CSARDFRSGRNEQFF.

The CDR3 region is CASSYGELAANTGELFF. DNA for the CDR3: TGTGCCAGCAGTTACGGGGAACTAGCGGCGAACACCGGGGAGCTGTTTTTT. The chain has TRBV6-5 and TRBJ2-2; TRBD2 agrees at 8 bases. Germline CDR1 MNHEY, CDR2 SVGAGI. Trimming removed 2 bases from V and 0 bases from J; junction bases left unmatched: 5. There are 17 residues in the CDR3.

The chain links TRBV9 to TRBJ2-1, with 11 bases identical to TRBD2. Trimming took 3 bases from V and 0 from J; bases not matched to a gene: 5. CDR1 is SGDLS and CDR2 is YYNGEE in the germline V gene. The CDR3 spans 17 residues. Here the CDR3 DNA reads TGTGCCAGCAGCGCCCCGGGACTAGCGGTCTCCTACAATGAGCAGTTCTTC. This gives the protein CASSAPGLAVSYNEQFF.

This clonotype was observed a handful of times. The J gene is TRBJ2-1, the V gene TRBV7-2; a possible D gene is TRBD1 (6 bases). The CDR3 extends over 15 amino acids. The V and J ends lost 3 bases and 6 bases respectively, with 15 bases between them. Looked up from germline, CDR1 is SGHTA and CDR2 is FQGNSA. CDR3 in DNA: TGTGCCAGCAGCTTTGTCACAGGGTTTGGCAATGAGCAGTTCTTC. Translated, it gives CASSFVTGFGNEQFF.

In this sample, this clonotype turned up a few times. The chain carries TRBV29-1 and TRBJ1-4; D perhaps matches TRBD1 (6 bases). Germline CDR1 is SQVTM and CDR2 is ANQGSEA. This CDR3 has 13 amino acids. Trimming removed 6 bases from V and 7 bases from J, with 15 bases in between. DNA of the CDR3: TGCAGCGTCACCGGGACACAGGGTGAAAAACTGTTTTTT. This sequence encodes CSVTGTQGEKLFF. Based on the CDR3 plus reference TRBV29-1 and TRBJ1-4, the full variable domain is SAVISQKPSRDICQRGTSLTIQCQVDSQVTMMFWYRQQPGQSLTLIATANQGSEATYESGFVIDKFPISRPNLTFSTLTVSNMSPEDSSIYLCSVTGTQGEKLFFGSGTQLSVL.

V is TRBV27 and J is TRBJ2-5; D unresolved. Germline-derived CDR1 and CDR2 are MNHEY and SMNVEV (reference sequence). Deletions cut 8 bases from V and 5 bases from J, with 15 bases between. The CDR3 extends over 13 amino acids. The CDR3 nucleotides read TGTGCCAGCCGGCCGGTAGGCGCCGAGACCCAGTACTTC. Translating it yields CASRPVGAETQYF.

This clonotype was observed many times. This chain joins TRBV29-1 and TRBJ2-3, with 9 nucleotides matching TRBD2. CDR3 length equals 17 residues. The V and J ends lost 3 bases and 3 bases, in that order; junction bases with no gene match: 13. The germline gives CDR1 SQVTM, CDR2 ANQGSEA. This chain's CDR3 is CSVDGAGGIYRTDTQYF. Here the CDR3 DNA reads TGCAGCGTTGATGGTGCGGGAGGGATATACAGAACAGATACGCAGTATTTT.

This clonotype has only a few counts. J is TRBJ2-3 and V is TRBV14, with D unresolved. The germline V and J ends were trimmed by 1 base and 7 bases, with 3 bases remaining between them. Germline loops: CDR1 SGHDN, CDR2 FVKESK. The CDR3 has 11 residues. CDR3 residues: CASSQAYTQYF. The CDR3 DNA reads as TGTGCCAGCAGCCAAGCCTATACGCAGTATTTT.

The chain is built from TRBV29-1 and TRBJ2-1; D gene ambiguous. Germline CDR1 SQVTM, CDR2 ANQGSEA. The CDR3 extends over 14 amino acids. V was shortened by 5 bases and J by 4 bases, with 15 bases between the two germline ends. The CDR3 bases are TGCAGCGTTACCGATGGTTGGGGATACAATGAGCAGTTCTTC. Translated: CSVTDGWGYNEQFF.

This clonotype showed up just a few times. The V and J genes are TRBV5-1 and TRBJ2-4; 8 bases map to TRBD1. CDR1 and CDR2 from the germline V gene are SGHRS and YFSETQ. The CDR3 spans 14 residues. Trimming removed 3 bases from V and 8 bases from J; junction bases left unmatched: 7. As DNA, the CDR3 is TGCGCCAGCAGCTACTCGGACAGGGTGGACATTCAGTACTTC. This codes for CASSYSDRVDIQYF.

The chain has TRBV12-3 or TRBV12-4 and TRBJ2-7; D is perhaps TRBD2 (6 bases). Trimming removed 6 bases from V and 0 bases from J, with 15 bases in between. The CDR3 sequence is 15 residues long. This chain's CDR3 is CASRRRDSSSYEQYF. As DNA, the CDR3 is TGTGCCAGCAGACGAAGGGACTCCAGCTCCTACGAGCAGTACTTC.

The chain couples TRBV3-1 to TRBJ2-2; 8 bases fit TRBD2. The J segment lost 5 bases and the V segment lost 4 bases, leaving 12 bases of the junction unmatched. Germline lookup yields CDR1 LGHDT and CDR2 YNNKEL (reference sequence). The CDR3 length is 17 residues. The CDR3 bases are TGTGCCAGCAGCCCCATCGGGGGGGGCCGGAGAACCGGGGAGCTGTTTTTT. It specifies CASSPIGGGRRTGELFF.

The chain combines TRBV12-3 or TRBV12-4 with TRBJ2-1, with D possibly being TRBD1 (5 bases). V dropped 6 bases and J dropped 0 bases, with 15 bases sitting between them. The CDR3 has 16 amino acids. The CDR3 here is CASSRQGFNSYNEQFF. The CDR3 DNA follows: TGTGCCAGCAGCCGCCAGGGTTTCAACTCCTACAATGAGCAGTTCTTC.

This clonotype appeared a few times. J is TRBJ1-1 and V is TRBV12-3 or TRBV12-4; D remains ambiguous. CDR3 size: 11 residues. Trimming shortened V by 5 bases and J by 7 bases, and 8 bases separated the two germline ends. CDR3 DNA sequence: TGTGCCAGCAGTCCGAGTGGTGAAGCTTTCTTT. Its protein is CASSPSGEAFF.

This clonotype was seen only a few times. The J gene is TRBJ2-3, the V gene TRBV5-6, with 9 positions matching TRBD2. CDR3 size: 15 residues. J was trimmed by 10 bases and V by 2 bases; bases with no gene match: 11. From germline, CDR1 is SGHDT and CDR2 YYEEEE. CDR3 amino acids: CASSLPAGGPNAQYF. The CDR3 DNA sequence: TGTGCCAGCAGCTTACCGGCGGGGGGGCCTAACGCGCAGTATTTT.

This clonotype was detected a few times. V and J are TRBV6-2 or TRBV6-3 and TRBJ2-1; 11 positions agree with TRBD2. CDR3 length: 13 residues. V shed 7 bases and J 5 bases; nucleotides not matched to a gene: 1. Germline V lookup: CDR1 MNHEY, CDR2 SVGEGT. Written as DNA, the CDR3 is TGTGCCAGCAAGACTAGCGGGGACAATGAGCAGTTCTTC. Protein: CASKTSGDNEQFF.

This clonotype was recorded at least ten times. The chain has TRBV29-1 and TRBJ2-3, with 10 positions matching TRBD2. CDR1 is SQVTM, CDR2 ANQGSEA, per germline. There are 17 residues in the CDR3. Trimming cost V 1 base and J 2 bases; bases outside gene matches: 9. CDR3: CSVEAAGLAVITDTQYF. CDR3 DNA: TGCAGCGTTGAAGCGGCAGGACTAGCGGTGATCACAGATACGCAGTATTTT.

This clonotype came up a few times. The rearrangement joins TRBV6-5 to TRBJ1-2; 7 bases are a match to TRBD1. The CDR3 sequence is 14 residues long. V shed 0 bases and J 7 bases; nucleotides not matched to a gene: 5. Germline CDR1 and CDR2: MNHEY and SVGAGI. The CDR3, as DNA: TGTGCCAGCAGTTACTCCGGGACAGTCGCTGGCTACACCTTC. Translating gives CASSYSGTVAGYTF.

The chain recombines TRBV24-1 with TRBJ2-4, with a weak D call TRBD2 (5 bases). The germline gives CDR1 KGHDR, CDR2 SFDVKD. This CDR3 has 14 residues. V was cut by 3 bases and J by 9 bases, with 14 bases left in between. The CDR3 loop is CATSDARDLGIQYF. CDR3 nucleotides: TGTGCCACCAGTGATGCCCGGGATTTGGGCATTCAGTACTTC.

The chain links TRBV5-1 to TRBJ2-3; TRBD2 is a possible D gene (5 bases). There are 17 residues in the CDR3. Between the trimmed V and J ends, which lost 2 bases and 8 bases, there was a span of 24 bases. The germline CDR1 and CDR2 sequences are SGHRS and YFSETQ. CDR3 loop: CASSLNGNREGLATQYF. In DNA, the CDR3 is TGCGCCAGCAGCTTAAACGGGAACAGAGAGGGATTGGCTACGCAGTATTTT.

This clonotype came up a few times. V is TRBV12-3 or TRBV12-4 and J is TRBJ2-1; D perhaps matches TRBD2 (7 bases). Trimming stripped 5 bases from V and 7 bases from J, with 18 bases between. This CDR3 spans 15 amino acids. CDR3 in DNA: TGTGCCAGCAGTCTCGGAGGGGGGGGCGGTAATGAGCAGTTCTTC. Its protein is CASSLGGGGGNEQFF.

This clonotype came up many times. V is TRBV28 and J is TRBJ2-1, with 10 bases aligning to TRBD2. V lost 7 bases, J lost 5 bases, and 8 bases stayed unmatched. CDR3 length: 15 residues. CDR1 is MDHEN, CDR2 SYDVKM, per germline. CDR3 residues: CASKYSGRLNNEQFF. The CDR3 nucleotides are TGTGCCAGCAAGTATAGCGGGAGGCTGAACAATGAGCAGTTCTTC.